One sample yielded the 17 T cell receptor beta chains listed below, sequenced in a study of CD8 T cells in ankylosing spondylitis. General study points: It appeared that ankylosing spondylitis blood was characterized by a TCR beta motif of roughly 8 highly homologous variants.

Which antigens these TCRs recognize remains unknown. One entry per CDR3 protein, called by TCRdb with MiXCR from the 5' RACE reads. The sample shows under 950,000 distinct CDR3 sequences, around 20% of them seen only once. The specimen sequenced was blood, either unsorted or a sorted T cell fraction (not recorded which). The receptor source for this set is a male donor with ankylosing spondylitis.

Here the CDR3 reads CASTTPRNTEAFF. CDR3 nucleotide sequence: TGTGCCAGCACAACCCCCCGGAACACTGAAGCTTTCTTT. The gene calls are TRBV12-3 or TRBV12-4 and TRBJ1-1; D unresolved. This CDR3 contains 13 residues. Deletions cut 7 bases from V and 1 base from J, with 10 bases between.

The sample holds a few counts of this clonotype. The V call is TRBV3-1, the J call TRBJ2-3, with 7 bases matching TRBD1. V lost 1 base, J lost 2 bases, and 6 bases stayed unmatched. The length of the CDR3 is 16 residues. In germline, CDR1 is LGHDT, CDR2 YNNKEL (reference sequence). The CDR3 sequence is CASSQAGDRDTDTQYF. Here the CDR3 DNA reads TGTGCCAGCAGCCAAGCTGGAGACAGGGACACAGATACGCAGTATTTT.

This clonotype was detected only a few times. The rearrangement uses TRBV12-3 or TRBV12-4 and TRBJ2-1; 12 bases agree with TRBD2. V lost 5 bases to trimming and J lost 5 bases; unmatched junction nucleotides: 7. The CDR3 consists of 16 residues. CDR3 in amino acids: CASSQTSGRFDNEQFF. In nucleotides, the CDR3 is TGTGCCAGCAGTCAAACTAGCGGGAGGTTCGACAATGAGCAGTTCTTC.

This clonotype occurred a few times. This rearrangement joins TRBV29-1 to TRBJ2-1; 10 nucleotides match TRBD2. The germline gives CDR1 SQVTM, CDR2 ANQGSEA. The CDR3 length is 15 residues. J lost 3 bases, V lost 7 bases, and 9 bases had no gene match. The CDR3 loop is CSAPVTSGLYNEQFF. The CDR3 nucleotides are TGCAGCGCCCCCGTGACTAGCGGGCTCTACAATGAGCAGTTCTTC.

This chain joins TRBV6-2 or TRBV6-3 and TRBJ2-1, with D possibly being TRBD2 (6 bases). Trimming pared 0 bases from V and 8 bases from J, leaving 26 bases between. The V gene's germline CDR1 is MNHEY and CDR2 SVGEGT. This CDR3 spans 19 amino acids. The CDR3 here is CASSYSVLGGTGASYEQFF. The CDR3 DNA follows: TGTGCCAGCAGTTACTCGGTCCTCGGCGGGACGGGAGCTAGCTATGAGCAGTTCTTC.

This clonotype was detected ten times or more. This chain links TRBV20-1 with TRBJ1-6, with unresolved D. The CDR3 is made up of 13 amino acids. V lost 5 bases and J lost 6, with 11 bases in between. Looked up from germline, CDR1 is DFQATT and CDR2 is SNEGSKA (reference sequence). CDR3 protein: CSAVPEFNSPLHF. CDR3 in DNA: TGCAGTGCTGTCCCGGAATTTAATTCACCCCTCCACTTT.

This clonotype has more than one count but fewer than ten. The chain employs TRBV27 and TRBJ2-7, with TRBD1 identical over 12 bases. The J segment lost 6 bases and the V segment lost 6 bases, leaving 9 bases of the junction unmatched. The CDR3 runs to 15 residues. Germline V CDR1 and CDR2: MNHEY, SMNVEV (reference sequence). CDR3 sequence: CASSPSWDRGPEQYF. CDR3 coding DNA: TGTGCCAGCAGCCCAAGCTGGGACAGGGGGCCCGAGCAGTACTTC.

The CDR3 coding sequence is TGTGCCAGCAGCGTAGGAGGTGCGGGGGCGACCCTCACAGATACGCAGTATTTT. Its translation is CASSVGGAGATLTDTQYF. V and J are TRBV9 and TRBJ2-3; D may be TRBD2 (7 bases). Germline CDR1 is SGDLS and CDR2 is YYNGEE. V was shortened by 0 bases and J by 2 bases, with 19 bases between the two germline ends. The CDR3 extends over 18 amino acids.

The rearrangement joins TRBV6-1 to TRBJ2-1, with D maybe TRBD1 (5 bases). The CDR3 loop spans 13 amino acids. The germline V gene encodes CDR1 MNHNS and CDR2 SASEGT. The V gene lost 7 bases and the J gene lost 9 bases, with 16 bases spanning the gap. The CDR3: CASKGQQWGEQFF. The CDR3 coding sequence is TGTGCCAGCAAAGGACAACAATGGGGTGAGCAGTTCTTC.

The CDR3 coding sequence is TGCGCCAGCAGTCGCGGACTAGAGGAGACCCAGTACTTC. It codes for CASSRGLEETQYF. The chain combines TRBV5-1 with TRBJ2-5, with 7 bases aligning to TRBD2. This CDR3 comprises 13 residues. V trimming: 5 bases; J trimming: 5 bases; junction bases outside the gene matches: 6. CDR1 and CDR2 (germline): SGHRS, YFSETQ.

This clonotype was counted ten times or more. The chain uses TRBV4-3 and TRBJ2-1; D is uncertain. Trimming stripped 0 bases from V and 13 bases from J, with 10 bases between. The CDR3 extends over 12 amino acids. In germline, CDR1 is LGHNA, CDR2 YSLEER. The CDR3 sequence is CASSQDLREQFF. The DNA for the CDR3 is TGCGCCAGCAGCCAAGATTTAAGAGAACAGTTCTTC.

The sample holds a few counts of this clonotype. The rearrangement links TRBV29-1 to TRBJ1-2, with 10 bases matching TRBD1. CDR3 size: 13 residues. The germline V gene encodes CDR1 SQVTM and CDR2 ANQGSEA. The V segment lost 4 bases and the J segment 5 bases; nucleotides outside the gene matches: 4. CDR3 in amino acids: CSVVWTGGYGYTF. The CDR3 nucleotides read TGCAGCGTTGTTTGGACAGGGGGTTATGGCTACACCTTC.

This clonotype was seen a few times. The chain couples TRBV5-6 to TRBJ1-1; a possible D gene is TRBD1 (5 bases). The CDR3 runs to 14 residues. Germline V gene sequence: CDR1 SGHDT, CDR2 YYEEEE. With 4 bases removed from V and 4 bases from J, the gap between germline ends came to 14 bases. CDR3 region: CASSPSPGPTEAFF. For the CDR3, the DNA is TGTGCCAGCAGCCCCTCGCCGGGACCCACTGAAGCTTTCTTT.

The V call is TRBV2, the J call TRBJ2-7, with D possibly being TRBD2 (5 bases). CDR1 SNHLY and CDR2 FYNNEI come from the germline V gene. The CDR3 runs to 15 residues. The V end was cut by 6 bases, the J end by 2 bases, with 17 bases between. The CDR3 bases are TGTGCCAGCAGGAAAAAAGCGGACGGTGCCTACGAGCAGTACTTC. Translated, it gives CASRKKADGAYEQYF.

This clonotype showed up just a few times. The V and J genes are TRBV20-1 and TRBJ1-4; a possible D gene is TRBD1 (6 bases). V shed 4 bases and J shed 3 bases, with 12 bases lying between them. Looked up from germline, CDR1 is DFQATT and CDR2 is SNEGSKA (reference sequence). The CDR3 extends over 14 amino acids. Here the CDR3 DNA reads TGCAGTGCTACACACAGGGATTCTAATGAAAAACTGTTTTTT. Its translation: CSATHRDSNEKLFF.

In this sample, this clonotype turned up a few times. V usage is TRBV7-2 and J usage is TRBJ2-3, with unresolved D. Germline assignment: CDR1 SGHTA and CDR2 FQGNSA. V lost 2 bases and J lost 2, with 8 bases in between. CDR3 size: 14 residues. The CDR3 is CASSLISFTDTQYF. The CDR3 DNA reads TGTGCCAGCAGCTTAATTAGTTTCACAGATACGCAGTATTTT.

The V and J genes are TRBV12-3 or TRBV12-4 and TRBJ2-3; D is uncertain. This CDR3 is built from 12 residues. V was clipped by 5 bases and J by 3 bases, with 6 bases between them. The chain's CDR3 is CASSGATDTQYF. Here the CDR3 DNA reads TGTGCCAGCAGTGGAGCTACAGATACGCAGTATTTT.